The clone carrying this T cell receptor (beta chain) was seen more than once but under ten times. Its antigen is still unknown. The V and J ends lost 0 bases and 4 bases, in that order; junction bases with no gene match: 8. Per the germline V gene, CDR1 is SGHNT and CDR2 is YYREEE (reference sequence). CDR3 length equals 16 residues. The sample is drawn from a study of cytomegalovirus exposure and HLA in healthy donors. Study-level results: TCR beta V segments were, for the most part, productive about 87% or about 30% of the time in an earlier analysis. Accurate prediction of most subjects' HLA-A and HLA-B alleles from TCR beta sequences was reported.

PCR employed 60 Vbeta and 13 Jbeta primers. Assay: immunoSEQ multiplex PCR; the TCRdb copy retains only in-frame clones and omits some. The sample shows about 190,000 clones, more than 85% of them seen only once. The specimen was PBMCs. This chain uses TRBV5-4 with TRBJ2-7; 9 positions agree with TRBD1. The receptor comes from a woman aged 18-30 years in good health and CMV-seronegative. The CDR3 nucleotides read TGTGCCAGCAGCTTGGCCTCCGGGACAGGGAATTACGAGCAGTACTTC. Its protein is CASSLASGTGNYEQYF.